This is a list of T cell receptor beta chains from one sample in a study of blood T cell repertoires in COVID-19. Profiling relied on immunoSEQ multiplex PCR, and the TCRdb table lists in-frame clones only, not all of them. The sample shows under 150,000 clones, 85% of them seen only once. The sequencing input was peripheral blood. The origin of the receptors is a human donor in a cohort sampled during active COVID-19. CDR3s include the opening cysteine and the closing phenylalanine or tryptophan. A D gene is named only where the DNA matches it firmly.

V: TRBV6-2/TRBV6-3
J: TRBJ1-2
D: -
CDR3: CASSIQTDLIYGYTF

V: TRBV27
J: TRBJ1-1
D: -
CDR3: CASSLRRWAGSMNTEAFF

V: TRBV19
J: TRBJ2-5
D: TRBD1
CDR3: CARSRGTGRETQYF

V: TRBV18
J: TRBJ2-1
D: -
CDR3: CASSPLLPGSSYNEQFF

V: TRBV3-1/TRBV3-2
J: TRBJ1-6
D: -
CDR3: CASSQGGNSDSPLHF

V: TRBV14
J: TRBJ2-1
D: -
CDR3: CASSLKTRPEQFF

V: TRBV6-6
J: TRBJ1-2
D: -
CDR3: CASSYSTIDGYTF

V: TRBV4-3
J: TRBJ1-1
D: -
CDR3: CASSSGASLTFF

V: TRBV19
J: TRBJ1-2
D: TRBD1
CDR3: CASSPTRDRGYGYTF

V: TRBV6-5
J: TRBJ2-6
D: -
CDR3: CASSTSGLGANVLTF

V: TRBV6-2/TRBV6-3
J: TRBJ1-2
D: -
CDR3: CASSPFDLRGYTF

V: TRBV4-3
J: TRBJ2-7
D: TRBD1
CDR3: CASSQEQTGRYEQYF

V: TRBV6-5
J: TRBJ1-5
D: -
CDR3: CASSYSPPEVNQPQHF

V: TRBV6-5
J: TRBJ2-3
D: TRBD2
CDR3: CASRPGLSADTQYF

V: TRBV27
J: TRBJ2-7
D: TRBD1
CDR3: CASSLSGTGFYEQYF

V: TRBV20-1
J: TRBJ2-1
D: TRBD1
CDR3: CSASTPGQGTNEQFF

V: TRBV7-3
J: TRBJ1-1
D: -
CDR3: CASSSDSANTEAFF

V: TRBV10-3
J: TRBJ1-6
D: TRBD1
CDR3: CAISRDREHNSPLHF

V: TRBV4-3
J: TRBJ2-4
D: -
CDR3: CASSQDRSHQIAKNIQYF

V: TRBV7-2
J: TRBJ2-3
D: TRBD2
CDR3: CASSPGLARNTQYF

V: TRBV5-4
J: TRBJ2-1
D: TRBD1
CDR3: CASSGTGGAGIYNEQFF

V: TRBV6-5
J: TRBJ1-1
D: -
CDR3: CASSYSIPGQTEAFF

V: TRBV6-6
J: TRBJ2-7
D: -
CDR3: CASSYRDIATYEQYF

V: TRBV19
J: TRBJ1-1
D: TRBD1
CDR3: CASSRPNRGGTEAFF

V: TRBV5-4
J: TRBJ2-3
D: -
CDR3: CASSLGGLGFGDTQYF

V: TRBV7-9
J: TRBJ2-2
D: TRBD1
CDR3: CASSPAGTGGAGELFF

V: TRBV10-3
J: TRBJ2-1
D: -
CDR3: CAISGAPDEQFF

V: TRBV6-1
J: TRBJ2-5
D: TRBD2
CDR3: CASSEKTSIETQYF

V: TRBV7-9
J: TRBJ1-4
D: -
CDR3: CASSMGGTVNEKLFF

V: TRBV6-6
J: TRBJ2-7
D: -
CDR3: CASSGQGRNEQYF

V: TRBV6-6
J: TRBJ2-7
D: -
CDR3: CASSYHPGSSYEQYF

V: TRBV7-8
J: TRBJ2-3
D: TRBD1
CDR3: CASTTRGTGGTDTQYF

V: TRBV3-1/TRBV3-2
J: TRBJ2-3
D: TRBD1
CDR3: CASSLPGQTDTQYF

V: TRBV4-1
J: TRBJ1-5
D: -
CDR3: CASSLEEQAAQPQHF

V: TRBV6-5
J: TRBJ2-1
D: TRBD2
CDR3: CASTRGGPNEQFF

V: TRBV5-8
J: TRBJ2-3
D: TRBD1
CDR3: CASSWDREDTQYF

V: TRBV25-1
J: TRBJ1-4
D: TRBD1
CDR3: CASSESGRGYEKLFF

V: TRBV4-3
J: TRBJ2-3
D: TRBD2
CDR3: CASSQGTSGAADTQYF

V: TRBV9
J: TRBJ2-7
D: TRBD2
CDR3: CASSVESGTSGPGYEQYF

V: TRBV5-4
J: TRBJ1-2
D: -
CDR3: CASSRQSSYGYTF

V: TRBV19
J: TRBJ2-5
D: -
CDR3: CASSTRGTAAETQYF

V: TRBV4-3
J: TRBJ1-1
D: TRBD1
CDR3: CASSQDRGTGALEAFF

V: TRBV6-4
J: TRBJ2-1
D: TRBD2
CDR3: CASRVQGSGGSHEQFF

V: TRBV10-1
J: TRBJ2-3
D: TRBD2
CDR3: CASSESASGAGDTQYF

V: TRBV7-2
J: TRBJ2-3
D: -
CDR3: CASSWGGAVDTQYF

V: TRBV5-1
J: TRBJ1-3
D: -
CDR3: CASSTDSPSSGNTIYF

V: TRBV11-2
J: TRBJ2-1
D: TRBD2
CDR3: CASSPSGLAFNEQFF

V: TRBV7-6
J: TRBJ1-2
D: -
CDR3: CASSLGGSNYGYTF

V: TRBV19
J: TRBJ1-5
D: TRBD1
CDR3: CASTVRTGARNQPQHF

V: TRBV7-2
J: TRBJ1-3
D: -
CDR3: CASSLGGGGNTIYF

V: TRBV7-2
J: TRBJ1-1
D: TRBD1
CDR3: CASSSPGQYTEAFF

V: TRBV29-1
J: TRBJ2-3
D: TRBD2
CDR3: CSVPRASGVTDTQYF

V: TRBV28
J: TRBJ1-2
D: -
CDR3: CASSSPAGSPHHGYTF

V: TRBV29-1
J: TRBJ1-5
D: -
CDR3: CSVGENQPQHF

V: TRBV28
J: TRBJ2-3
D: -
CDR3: CASSPAGKLSTDTQYF

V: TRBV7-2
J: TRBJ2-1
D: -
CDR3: CASSRDWTVDEQFF

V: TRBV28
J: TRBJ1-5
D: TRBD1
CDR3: CASSSGQGPNQPQHF

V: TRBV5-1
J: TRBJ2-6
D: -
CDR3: CASSETGTSGANVLTF

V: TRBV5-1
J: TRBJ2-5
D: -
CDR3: CASSSAGGQETQYF